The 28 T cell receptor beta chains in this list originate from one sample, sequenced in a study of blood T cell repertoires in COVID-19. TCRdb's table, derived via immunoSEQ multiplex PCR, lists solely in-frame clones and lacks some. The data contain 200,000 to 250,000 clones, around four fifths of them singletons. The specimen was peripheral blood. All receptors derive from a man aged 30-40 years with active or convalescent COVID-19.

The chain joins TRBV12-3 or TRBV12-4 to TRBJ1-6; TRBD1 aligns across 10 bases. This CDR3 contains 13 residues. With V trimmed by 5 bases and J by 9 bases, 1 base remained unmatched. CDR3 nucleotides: TGTGCCAGCAGTGACAGGGGGCGTTCACCCCTCCACTTT. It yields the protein CASSDRGRSPLHF.

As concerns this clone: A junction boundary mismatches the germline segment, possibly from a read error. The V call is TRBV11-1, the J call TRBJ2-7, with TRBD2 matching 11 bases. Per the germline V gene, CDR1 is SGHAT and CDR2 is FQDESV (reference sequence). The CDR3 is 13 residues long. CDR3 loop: CASSLAVTSGRFF. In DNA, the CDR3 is TGTGCCAGCAGCTTAGCTGTTACTAGCGGGAGATTTTTC.

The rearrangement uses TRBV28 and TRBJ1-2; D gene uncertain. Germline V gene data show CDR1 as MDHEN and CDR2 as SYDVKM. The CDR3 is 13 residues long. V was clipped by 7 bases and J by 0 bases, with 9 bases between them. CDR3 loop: CASTSTANYGYTF. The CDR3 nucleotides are TGTGCCAGCACCTCGACTGCTAACTATGGCTACACCTTC.

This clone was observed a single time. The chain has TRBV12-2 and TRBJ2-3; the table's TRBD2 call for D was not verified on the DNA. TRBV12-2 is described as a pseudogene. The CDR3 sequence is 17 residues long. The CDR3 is CASRLAASGSVGDTQYF. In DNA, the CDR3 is TGTGCAAGTCGCTTAGCGGCTAGCGGGAGTGTCGGAGATACGCAGTATTTT.

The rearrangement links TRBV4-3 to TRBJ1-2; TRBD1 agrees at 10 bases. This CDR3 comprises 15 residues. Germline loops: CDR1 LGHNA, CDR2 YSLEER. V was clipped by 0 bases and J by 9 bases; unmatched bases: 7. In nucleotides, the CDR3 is TGCGCCAGCAGCCAAGATCCGACAGGGGGCGAGCGCTACACCTTC. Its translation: CASSQDPTGGERYTF.

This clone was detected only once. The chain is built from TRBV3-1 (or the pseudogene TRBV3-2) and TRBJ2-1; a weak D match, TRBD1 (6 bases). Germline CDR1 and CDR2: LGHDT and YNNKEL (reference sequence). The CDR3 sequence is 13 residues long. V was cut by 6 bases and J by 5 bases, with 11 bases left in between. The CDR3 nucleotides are TGTGCCAGCAGGCGATGGACAGACAATGAGCAGTTCTTC. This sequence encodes CASRRWTDNEQFF.

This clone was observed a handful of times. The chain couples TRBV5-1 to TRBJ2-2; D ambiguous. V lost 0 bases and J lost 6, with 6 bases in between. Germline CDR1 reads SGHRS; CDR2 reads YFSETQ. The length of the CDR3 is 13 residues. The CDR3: CASSLAAAGELFF. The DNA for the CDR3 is TGCGCCAGCAGCTTGGCGGCGGCCGGGGAGCTGTTTTTT.

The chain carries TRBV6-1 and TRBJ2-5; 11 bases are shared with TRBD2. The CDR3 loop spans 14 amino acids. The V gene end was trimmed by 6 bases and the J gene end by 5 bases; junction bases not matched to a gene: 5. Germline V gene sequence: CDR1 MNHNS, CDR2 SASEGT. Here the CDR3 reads CASSLSGGAETQYF. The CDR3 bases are TGTGCCAGCAGCCTTAGCGGGGGGGCGGAGACCCAGTACTTC.

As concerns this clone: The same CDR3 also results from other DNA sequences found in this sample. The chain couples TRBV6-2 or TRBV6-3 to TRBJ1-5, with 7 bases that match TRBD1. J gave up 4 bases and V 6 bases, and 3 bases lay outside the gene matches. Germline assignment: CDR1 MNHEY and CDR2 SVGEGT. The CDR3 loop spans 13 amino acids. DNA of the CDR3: TGTGCCAGCAGCCTACAGGGGAATCAGCCCCAGCATTTT. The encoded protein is CASSLQGNQPQHF.

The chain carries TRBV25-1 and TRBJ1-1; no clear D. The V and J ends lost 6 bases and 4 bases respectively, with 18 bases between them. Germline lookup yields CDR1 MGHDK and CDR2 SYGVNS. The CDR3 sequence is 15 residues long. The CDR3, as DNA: TGTGCCAGCAGCCCCCCAGGAGGGTTGGGCACTGAAGCTTTCTTT. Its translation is CASSPPGGLGTEAFF.

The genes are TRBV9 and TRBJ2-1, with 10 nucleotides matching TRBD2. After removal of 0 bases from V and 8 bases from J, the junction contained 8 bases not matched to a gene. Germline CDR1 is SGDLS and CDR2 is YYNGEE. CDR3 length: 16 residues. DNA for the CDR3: TGTGCCAGCAGCGTAGAAGATCCCAGCGGGGGGGATGAGCAGTTCTTC. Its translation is CASSVEDPSGGDEQFF.

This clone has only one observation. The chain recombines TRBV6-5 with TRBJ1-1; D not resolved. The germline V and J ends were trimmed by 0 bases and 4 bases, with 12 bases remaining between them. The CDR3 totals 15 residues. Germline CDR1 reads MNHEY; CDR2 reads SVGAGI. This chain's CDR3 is CASSYSGSEGTEAFF. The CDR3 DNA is TGTGCCAGCAGTTACTCAGGTTCTGAGGGCACTGAAGCTTTCTTT.

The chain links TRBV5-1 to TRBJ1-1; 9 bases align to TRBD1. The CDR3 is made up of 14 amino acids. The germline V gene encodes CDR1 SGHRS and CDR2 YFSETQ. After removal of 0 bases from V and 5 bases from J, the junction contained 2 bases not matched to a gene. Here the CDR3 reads CASSLGDRVTEAFF. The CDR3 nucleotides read TGCGCCAGCAGCTTGGGGGACAGGGTTACTGAAGCTTTCTTT.

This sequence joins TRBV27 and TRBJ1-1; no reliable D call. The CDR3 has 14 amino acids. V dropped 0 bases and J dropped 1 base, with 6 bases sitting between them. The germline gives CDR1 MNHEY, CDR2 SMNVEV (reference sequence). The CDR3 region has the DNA TGTGCCAGCAGTTTATCCAGACAGAACACTGAAGCTTTCTTT. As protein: CASSLSRQNTEAFF.

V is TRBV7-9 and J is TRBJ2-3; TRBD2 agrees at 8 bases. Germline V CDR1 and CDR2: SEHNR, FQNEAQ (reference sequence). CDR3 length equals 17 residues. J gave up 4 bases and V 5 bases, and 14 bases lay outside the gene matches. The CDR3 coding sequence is TGTGCCAGCAGCAGCAGGGAGCGGGGGCACGGCGCAGATACGCAGTATTTT. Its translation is CASSSRERGHGADTQYF.

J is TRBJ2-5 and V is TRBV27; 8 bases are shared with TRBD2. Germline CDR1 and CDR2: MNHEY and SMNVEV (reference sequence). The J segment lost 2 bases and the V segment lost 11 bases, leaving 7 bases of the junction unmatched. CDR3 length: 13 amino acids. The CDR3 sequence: CAVGLAGQETQYF. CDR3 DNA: TGTGCCGTCGGGTTAGCGGGACAAGAGACCCAGTACTTC.

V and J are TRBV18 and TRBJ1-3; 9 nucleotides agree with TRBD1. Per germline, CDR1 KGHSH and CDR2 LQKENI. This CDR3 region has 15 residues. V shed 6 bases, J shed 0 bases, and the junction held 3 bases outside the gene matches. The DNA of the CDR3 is TGTGCCAGCTCTCGGACAGGGGTCTCTGGAAACACCATATATTTT. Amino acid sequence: CASSRTGVSGNTIYF.

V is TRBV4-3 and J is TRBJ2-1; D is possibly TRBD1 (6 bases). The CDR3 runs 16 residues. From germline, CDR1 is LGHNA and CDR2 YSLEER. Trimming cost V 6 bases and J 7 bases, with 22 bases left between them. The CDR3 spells CASRPNLRGYKNEQFF. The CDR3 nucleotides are TGCGCCAGCAGACCAAATCTCAGGGGTTATAAGAATGAGCAGTTCTTC.

The CDR3 DNA is TGTGCCAGCAGCCCACGAGCAGGGGGCGAGCAGTACTTC. It specifies CASSPRAGGEQYF. The chain uses TRBV7-3 and TRBJ2-7; TRBD1 aligns across 7 bases. In germline, CDR1 is SGHTA, CDR2 FQGTGA. V was pared by 5 bases and J by 6 bases, with 7 bases of the junction left unmatched. The length of the CDR3 is 13 residues.

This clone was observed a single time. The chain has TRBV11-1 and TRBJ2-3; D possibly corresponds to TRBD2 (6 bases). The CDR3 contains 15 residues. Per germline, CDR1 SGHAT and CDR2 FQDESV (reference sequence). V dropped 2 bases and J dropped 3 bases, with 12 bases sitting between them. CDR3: CASSLRGRDTDTQYF. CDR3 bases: TGTGCCAGCAGCTTACGCGGGCGGGATACAGATACGCAGTATTTT.

This CDR3 is CASNRPGLPHEQYF. The CDR3 DNA reads as TGTGCCAGCAATAGACCGGGACTCCCTCACGAGCAGTACTTC. The chain links TRBV2 to TRBJ2-7; maybe TRBD2 (6 bases). Trimming left V 7 bases short and J 5 bases short, with 18 bases between. Germline CDR1 is SNHLY and CDR2 is FYNNEI. The CDR3 has 14 residues.

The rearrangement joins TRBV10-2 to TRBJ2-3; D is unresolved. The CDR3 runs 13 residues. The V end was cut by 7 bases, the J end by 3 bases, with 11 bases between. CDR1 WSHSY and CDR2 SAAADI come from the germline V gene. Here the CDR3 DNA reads TGCGCCAGCACTATAGCTATTACAGATACGCAGTATTTT. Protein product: CASTIAITDTQYF.

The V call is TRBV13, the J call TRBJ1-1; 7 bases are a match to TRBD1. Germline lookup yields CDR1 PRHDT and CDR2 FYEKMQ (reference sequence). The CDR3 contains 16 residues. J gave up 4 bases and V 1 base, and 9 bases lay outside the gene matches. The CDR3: CASSLAQGVRITEAFF. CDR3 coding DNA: TGTGCCAGCAGCTTAGCTCAGGGGGTAAGAATCACTGAAGCTTTCTTT.

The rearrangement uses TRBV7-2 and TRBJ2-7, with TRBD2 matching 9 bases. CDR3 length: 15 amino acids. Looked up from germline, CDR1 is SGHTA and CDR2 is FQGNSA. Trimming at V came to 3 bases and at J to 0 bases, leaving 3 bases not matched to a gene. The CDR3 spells CASSFSGGSSYEQYF. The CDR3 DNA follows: TGTGCCAGCAGCTTTAGCGGGGGAAGCTCCTACGAGCAGTACTTC.

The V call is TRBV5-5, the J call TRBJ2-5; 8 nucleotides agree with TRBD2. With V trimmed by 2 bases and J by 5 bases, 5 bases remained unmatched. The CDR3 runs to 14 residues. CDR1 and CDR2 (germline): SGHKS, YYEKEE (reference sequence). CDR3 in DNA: TGTGCCAGCAGCTTTACGGGGGGGCTGGAGACCCAGTACTTC. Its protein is CASSFTGGLETQYF.

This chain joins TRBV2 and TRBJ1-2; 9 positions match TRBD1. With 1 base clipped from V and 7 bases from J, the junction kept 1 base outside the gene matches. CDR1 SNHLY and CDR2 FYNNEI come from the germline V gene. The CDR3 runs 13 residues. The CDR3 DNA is TGTGCCAGCAGTGAAGTGGACAGGGGTGGCTACACCTTC. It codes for CASSEVDRGGYTF.

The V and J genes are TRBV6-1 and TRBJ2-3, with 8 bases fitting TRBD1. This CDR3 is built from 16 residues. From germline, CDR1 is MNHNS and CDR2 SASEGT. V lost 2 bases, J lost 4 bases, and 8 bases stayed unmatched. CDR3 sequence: CASSERRGHGADTQYF. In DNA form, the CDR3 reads TGTGCCAGCAGTGAACGCAGGGGGCATGGCGCAGATACGCAGTATTTT.

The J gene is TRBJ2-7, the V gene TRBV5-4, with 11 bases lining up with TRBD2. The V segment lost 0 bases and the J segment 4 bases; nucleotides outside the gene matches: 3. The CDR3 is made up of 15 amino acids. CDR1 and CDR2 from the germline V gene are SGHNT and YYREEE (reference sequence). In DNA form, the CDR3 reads TGTGCCAGCAGCTTGGGAGCTAGCGGGGGGTACGAGCAGTACTTC. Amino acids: CASSLGASGGYEQYF.